A selection of T cell receptor beta chains follows, all from one sample in a study of T cell responses to AZD1222 COVID-19 vaccine. This table comes from immunoSEQ multiplex PCR, and its TCRdb copy is limited to in-frame clones, with some not included. The repertoire has roughly 140,000 clones, about 87% of them found once; the top ten carry approximately 9.1%. This specimen consisted of peripheral blood, obtained 28 days after the second AZD1222 dose. The receptors were sampled from an adult who received the AZD1222 COVID-19 vaccine. The CDR3 runs from the conserved cysteine through the conserved F or W. The D gene is left open where the match is weak. A row's size may be missing; if present it is once, few, many or a size class.

clone_size | d_call | j_call | v_call | cdr3_nt | cdr3_aa
- | TRBD2 | TRBJ2-6 | TRBV6-2/TRBV6-3 | TGTGCCAGCAGTCAACCTAGCGGGAGGGCGTCTGGGGCCAACGTCCTGACTTTC | CASSQPSGRASGANVLTF
- | TRBD2 | TRBJ2-7 | TRBV5-6 | TGTGCCAGCAGCCCGACGGGGACTAGCGGGAGTATCTACGAGCAGTACTTC | CASSPTGTSGSIYEQYF
once | TRBD2 | TRBJ2-2 | TRBV6-6 | TGTGCCAGCAGACGCGGGGGGGGCGGGGAGCTGTTTTTT | CASRRGGGGELFF
- | - | TRBJ1-6 | TRBV3-1/TRBV3-2 | TGTGCCAGCAGCGAAGGGCAGGGAGGCTCACCCCTCCACTTT | CASSEGQGGSPLHF
- | TRBD1 | TRBJ2-3 | TRBV11-2 | TGTGCCAGCAGCTCTTACGGGACAGGGGCAGATACGCAGTATTTT | CASSSYGTGADTQYF
- | TRBD2 | TRBJ2-2 | TRBV5-6 | TGTGCCAGCAGCGGACTAGCGGGAGGGCCGGGGAGCACCGGGGAGCTGTTTTTT | CASSGLAGGPGSTGELFF
- | - | TRBJ2-7 | TRBV27 | TGTGCCAGCAGGCGAACCTACTCCTACGAGCAGTACTTC | CASRRTYSYEQYF
- | TRBD2 | TRBJ2-1 | TRBV5-6 | TGTGCCAGCAGCACACCGGGACTAGATTCTCGTGAGCAGTTCTTC | CASSTPGLDSREQFF
- | - | TRBJ2-1 | TRBV7-3 | TGTGCCAGCAGCTCCCCCCCCAGCAATGAGCAGTTCTTC | CASSSPPSNEQFF
- | - | TRBJ1-6 | TRBV9 | TGTGCCAGCAGCCCCCGGGACTCACCCCTCCACTTT | CASSPRDSPLHF
once | - | TRBJ1-2 | TRBV9 | TGTGCCAGCAGCGTAAGAGACAGTAGCTTTGGCTACACCTTC | CASSVRDSSFGYTF
- | - | TRBJ2-1 | TRBV15 | TGTGCCACCAGCAGAGCCGGGACTTCCTACAATGAGCAGTTCTTC | CATSRAGTSYNEQFF
once | - | TRBJ2-7 | TRBV11-2 | TGTGCCAGCAGCTTAGATCATGAAGGGAGGACCTACGAGCAGTACTTC | CASSLDHEGRTYEQYF
once | - | TRBJ1-2 | TRBV5-1 | TGCGCCAGCAGCGTCACAGGGATCTATGGCTACACCTTC | CASSVTGIYGYTF
few | TRBD1 | TRBJ2-7 | TRBV12-3/TRBV12-4 | TGTGCCAGCAGGGACAGGGGCTCCTACGAGCAGTACTTC | CASRDRGSYEQYF
many | TRBD1 | TRBJ1-4 | TRBV5-1 | TGCGCCAGCAGCTTTAAGGGGGCAAATGAAAAACTGTTTTTT | CASSFKGANEKLFF
- | TRBD1 | TRBJ1-4 | TRBV5-1 | TGCGCCAGCAGCAAGGACAGGGGAGGTGAAAAACTGTTTTTT | CASSKDRGGEKLFF
- | - | TRBJ1-1 | TRBV2 | TGTGCCAGCAGTGAAGGTACCCAGGCGGCGAACACTGAAGCTTTCTTT | CASSEGTQAANTEAFF
few | TRBD1 | TRBJ2-5 | TRBV29-1 | TGCAGCGTTGAGTCAGGGGGCGTAGAGACCCAGTACTTC | CSVESGGVETQYF
few | - | TRBJ2-7 | TRBV7-9 | TGTGCCAGCAGCTTAGCCGAACGTAACGAGCAGTACTTC | CASSLAERNEQYF
few | - | TRBJ1-1 | TRBV28 | TGTGCCAGCAGTCCCCCGACAGCGATGAGCACTGAAGCTTTCTTT | CASSPPTAMSTEAFF
once | TRBD1 | TRBJ2-3 | TRBV6-1 | TGTGCCAGCAGTGCCACAGGGGCCACCCCTATGGATACGCAGTATTTT | CASSATGATPMDTQYF
- | - | TRBJ1-3 | TRBV19 | TGTGCCAGTAGCGGATACTCGTCACCGGACACCATATATTTT | CASSGYSSPDTIYF
- | - | TRBJ1-2 | TRBV28 | TGTGCCAGCAGTTCGGGGGGCCATAGGAACTATGGCTACACCTTC | CASSSGGHRNYGYTF
- | - | TRBJ2-3 | TRBV5-1 | TGCGCCAGCAGCTTAAGCGGGAGCACAGATACGCAGTATTTT | CASSLSGSTDTQYF
- | - | TRBJ2-7 | TRBV6-4 | TGTGCCAGCAGGGTCTCCCGGGGCAGGGTTCACTACGAGCAGTACTTC | CASRVSRGRVHYEQYF
- | TRBD1 | TRBJ2-7 | TRBV29-1 | TGCAGCGTTCTAACAGGGGATAGTTCCTACGAGCAGTACTTC | CSVLTGDSSYEQYF
- | - | TRBJ1-1 | TRBV6-5 | TGTGCCAGCAATCGGGTCGACTCTGAAGCTTTCTTT | CASNRVDSEAFF
few | TRBD2 | TRBJ2-1 | TRBV27 | TGTGCCAGCAGTGGGACTAGCGGCTACAATGAGCAGTTCTTC | CASSGTSGYNEQFF
- | - | TRBJ2-3 | TRBV15 | TGTGCCACCGCGACGATCACAGATACGCAGTATTTT | CATATITDTQYF
- | - | TRBJ2-1 | TRBV4-3 | TGCGCCAGCAGGGGGATTTACAATGAGCAGTTCTTC | CASRGIYNEQFF
- | TRBD1 | TRBJ1-5 | TRBV18 | TGTGCCAGCTCAATAGGGGGCGCGGGTAGCAATCAGCCCCAGCATTTT | CASSIGGAGSNQPQHF
- | TRBD1 | TRBJ2-5 | TRBV3-1/TRBV3-2 | TGTGCCAGCAGCCCCCCGGACAGGGGGTACCAAGAGACCCAGTACTTC | CASSPPDRGYQETQYF
- | TRBD2 | TRBJ2-1 | TRBV5-6 | TGTGCCAGCAGCTTTAGCTACGGCGGGAGCTCCTACAATGAGCAGTTCTTC | CASSFSYGGSSYNEQFF
- | - | TRBJ1-1 | TRBV3-1/TRBV3-2 | TGTGCCAGCAGCCAGCTCGACACAGGGCCAACTGAAGCTTTCTTT | CASSQLDTGPTEAFF
- | - | TRBJ1-4 | TRBV28 | TGTGCCAGCAGTTCGGGGGAAAAACTGTTTTTT | CASSSGEKLFF
- | TRBD1 | TRBJ1-2 | TRBV28 | TGTGCCAGCAGTGTACATACAGGGGGGAACTATGGCTACACCTTC | CASSVHTGGNYGYTF
- | - | TRBJ2-2 | TRBV7-3 | TGTGCCAGCAGCCGGACAAACACTGGGGAGCTGTTTTTT | CASSRTNTGELFF
once | - | TRBJ1-1 | TRBV6-4 | TGTGCCAGCAGTGACTCTCCGGGACTTGAAGCTTTCTTT | CASSDSPGLEAFF
few | - | TRBJ2-1 | TRBV3-1/TRBV3-2 | TGTGCCAGCAGCCAATGGGACCGCTACAATGAGCAGTTCTTC | CASSQWDRYNEQFF
- | TRBD1 | TRBJ2-1 | TRBV28 | TGTGCCAGCAGTCTACCCACTAGGGGGCTCGGTGAGCAGTTCTTC | CASSLPTRGLGEQFF
- | TRBD1 | TRBJ1-1 | TRBV28 | TGTGCCAGCAGTGGCGACAGGGGGGCGTCGTCTGAAGCTTTCTTT | CASSGDRGASSEAFF
- | TRBD1 | TRBJ2-7 | TRBV19 | TGTGCCAGTAGTAAAAAAACGACAGGGAGCTACGAGCAGTACTTC | CASSKKTTGSYEQYF
few | TRBD1 | TRBJ1-2 | TRBV30 | TGTGCCTGGAGCCCCGACAGGGGGCACGGCTACACCTTC | CAWSPDRGHGYTF
- | - | TRBJ2-1 | TRBV10-3 | TGTGCCATCAGAAGACAGTACAATGAGCAGTTCTTC | CAIRRQYNEQFF
once | - | TRBJ2-2 | TRBV24-1 | TGTGCCACCAGTGAGCCAGGGTTTAACGGGGAGCTGTTTTTT | CATSEPGFNGELFF
- | - | TRBJ1-4 | TRBV19 | TGTGCCAGTAGTATTACTCTTTTCAGCCCTTGGTTTTTT | CASSITLFSPWFF
- | - | TRBJ1-2 | TRBV2 | TGTGCCAGCAGTGAAGCGGGTGGAGTTAACTATGGCTACACCTTC | CASSEAGGVNYGYTF
- | - | TRBJ2-1 | TRBV7-7 | TGTGCTAGCAGCTTAGGGAAGGGGCGATCCGATGAGCAGTTCTTC | CASSLGKGRSDEQFF
- | TRBD1 | TRBJ2-7 | TRBV28 | TGTGCCAGCAGTGAACCCAGGGGGCGCTCCTACGAGCAGTACTTC | CASSEPRGRSYEQYF
- | - | TRBJ2-4 | TRBV28 | TGTGCCAGCCGGGGGAGGTACCTGGGCAAAAACATTCAGTACTTC | CASRGRYLGKNIQYF
- | TRBD1 | TRBJ1-6 | TRBV30 | TGTGCCTGGGGACAGGATAATTCACCCCTCCACTTT | CAWGQDNSPLHF
- | - | TRBJ2-7 | TRBV18 | TGTGCCAGCTCACCTACGTCCTACGAGCAGTACTTC | CASSPTSYEQYF
- | TRBD1 | TRBJ1-4 | TRBV5-1 | TGCGCCAGCAGCAGGACAGGGGCGGCAGAAAAACTGTTTTTT | CASSRTGAAEKLFF